This passage covers 11 T cell receptor beta chains from one sample sequenced in a study of blood T cell repertoires in COVID-19. The table came from immunoSEQ multiplex PCR; TCRdb's copy has only in-frame clones and leaves some out. The table lists about 180,000 clones, 80% to 90% of them singletons. Source material: peripheral blood. The source of these receptors is a woman between 70 and 85 years old with COVID-19, enrolled during active disease.

V gene TRBV28 combines with J gene TRBJ1-2, with D maybe TRBD1 (5 bases). V dropped 6 bases and J dropped 7 bases, with 18 bases sitting between them. Per germline, CDR1 MDHEN and CDR2 SYDVKM. This CDR3 is 14 amino acids long. In nucleotides, the CDR3 is TGTGCCAGCAGGGGGGGGGTGGAAGAGACTGGCTACACCTTC. Its protein is CASRGGVEETGYTF.

V and J are TRBV19 and TRBJ2-5; possible D gene TRBD1, 6 bases. Between the trimmed V and J ends, which lost 5 bases and 2 bases, there was a span of 12 bases. The CDR3 consists of 14 residues. Per germline, CDR1 LNHDA and CDR2 SQIVND (reference sequence). The CDR3 region has the DNA TGTGCCAGTAGTCCGGGACATTTGCAAGAGACCCAGTACTTC. Protein: CASSPGHLQETQYF.

The chain carries TRBV9 and TRBJ1-1; 8 bases agree with TRBD1. The CDR3 sequence is 17 residues long. The V segment lost 0 bases and the J segment 7 bases; nucleotides outside the gene matches: 14. Germline V CDR1 and CDR2: SGDLS, YYNGEE. CDR3 DNA: TGTGCCAGCAGCGTAGGTCGGATGGGGCAGGGGGCAAATGAAGCTTTCTTT. Amino acid sequence: CASSVGRMGQGANEAFF.

The rearrangement uses TRBV6-1 and TRBJ2-3, with a tentative D call TRBD1 (5 bases). The CDR3 totals 14 residues. Germline-derived CDR1 and CDR2 are MNHNS and SASEGT. V dropped 1 base and J dropped 1 base, with 6 bases sitting between them. This CDR3 reads CASSEGGGTDTQYF. CDR3 coding DNA: TGTGCCAGCAGTGAAGGGGGCGGCACAGATACGCAGTATTTT.

The chain has TRBV2 and TRBJ2-1; the match to TRBD2 covers 12 bases. The CDR3 contains 16 residues. V dropped 9 bases and J dropped 1; count of bases not matched to a gene: 7. Germline V gene data show CDR1 as SNHLY and CDR2 as FYNNEI. CDR3 protein: CARRGLAGHSYNEQFF. As DNA, the CDR3 is TGTGCCAGAAGAGGACTAGCGGGACATTCCTACAATGAGCAGTTCTTC.

The chain joins TRBV10-3 to TRBJ2-1, with TRBD1 matching 11 bases. CDR1 and CDR2 from the germline V gene are ENHRY and SYGVKD. Losses at the gene ends were 4 bases for V and 8 bases for J; bases not matched to a gene: 7. The CDR3 loop spans 15 amino acids. CDR3 sequence reads: CAISASGQGVYEQFF. The CDR3 bases are TGTGCCATCAGTGCATCGGGACAGGGGGTCTATGAGCAGTTCTTC.

The gene calls are TRBV15 and TRBJ1-5; D gene unclear. Germline values: CDR1 LNHNV, CDR2 YYDKDF (reference sequence). The germline V and J ends were trimmed by 0 bases and 1 base, with 7 bases remaining between them. There are 15 residues in the CDR3. CDR3 loop: CATSRDHGSNQPQHF. The CDR3 DNA follows: TGTGCCACCAGCAGAGATCACGGGAGCAATCAGCCCCAGCATTTT.

The CDR3 region is CASSLQGVPYF. CDR3 coding DNA: TGTGCCAGCAGCTTACAGGGGGTCCCGTACTTC. The chain links TRBV5-7 to TRBJ2-7; 8 bases are shared with TRBD1. TRBV5-7 is sorted into the ORF group, with uncertain function. The CDR3 extends over 11 amino acids. With 2 bases clipped from V and 12 bases from J, the junction kept 4 bases outside the gene matches.

This chain uses TRBV19 with TRBJ2-7, with 8 nucleotides matching TRBD2. CDR1 LNHDA and CDR2 SQIVND come from the germline V gene (reference sequence). The J segment lost 7 bases and the V segment lost 6 bases, leaving 14 bases of the junction unmatched. The CDR3 has 15 amino acids. CDR3 sequence (DNA): TGTGCCAGTAGCCTAATCGATAGCGGGACTGGGGAGCAGTACTTC. This sequence encodes CASSLIDSGTGEQYF. The variable domain in full, completed from reference TRBV19 and TRBJ2-7, reads DGGITQSPKYLFRKEGQNVTLSCEQNLNHDAMYWYRQDPGQGLRLIYYSQIVNDFQKGDIAEGYSVSREKKESFPLTVTSAQKNPTAFYLCASSLIDSGTGEQYFGPGTRLTVT.

The chain has TRBV4-2 and TRBJ1-3; D is unresolved. Germline V lookup: CDR1 LGHNA, CDR2 YNFKEQ. With 0 bases removed from V and 1 base from J, the gap between germline ends came to 7 bases. CDR3 length: 15 amino acids. CDR3 residues: CASSQDAGSGNTIYF. The CDR3 DNA follows: TGTGCCAGCAGCCAAGACGCGGGATCTGGAAACACCATATATTTT.

The chain joins TRBV11-2 to TRBJ1-3, with TRBD1 as a possible D gene (6 bases). Trimming removed 6 bases at V and 2 bases at J, with 8 bases between. Germline V gene data show CDR1 as SGHAT and CDR2 as FQNNGV. The CDR3 has 13 residues. As DNA, the CDR3 is TGTGCCAGCAGGGGGGGGCCTGGAAACACCATATATTTT. It is translated as CASRGGPGNTIYF.